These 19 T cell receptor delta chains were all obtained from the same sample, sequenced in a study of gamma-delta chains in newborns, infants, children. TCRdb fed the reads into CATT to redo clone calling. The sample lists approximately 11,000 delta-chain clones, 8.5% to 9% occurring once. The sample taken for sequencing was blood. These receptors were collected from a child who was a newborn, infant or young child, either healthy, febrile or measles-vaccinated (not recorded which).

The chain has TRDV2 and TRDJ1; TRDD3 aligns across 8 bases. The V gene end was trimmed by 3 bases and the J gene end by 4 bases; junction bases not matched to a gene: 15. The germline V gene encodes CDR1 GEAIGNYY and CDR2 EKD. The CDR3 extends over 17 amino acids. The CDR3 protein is CACDAVGDHIKYDKLIF. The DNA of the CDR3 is TGTGCCTGTGACGCCGTGGGGGATCACATCAAGTACGATAAACTCATCTTT.

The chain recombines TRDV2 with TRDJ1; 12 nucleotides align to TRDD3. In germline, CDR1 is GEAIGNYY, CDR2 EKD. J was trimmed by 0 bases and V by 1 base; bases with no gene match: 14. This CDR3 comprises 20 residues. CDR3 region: CACDTVSPGGYALNTDKLIF. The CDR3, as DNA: TGTGCCTGTGACACGGTCTCCCCTGGGGGATACGCTCTAAACACCGATAAACTCATCTTT.

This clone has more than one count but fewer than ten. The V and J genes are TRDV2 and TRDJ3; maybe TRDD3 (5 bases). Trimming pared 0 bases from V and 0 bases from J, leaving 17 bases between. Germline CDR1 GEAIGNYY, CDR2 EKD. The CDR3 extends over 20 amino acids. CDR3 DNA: TGTGCCTGTGACACCGGGGGCCTGCCGCTGAGCTCCTGGGACACCCGACAGATGTTTTTC. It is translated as CACDTGGLPLSSWDTRQMFF.

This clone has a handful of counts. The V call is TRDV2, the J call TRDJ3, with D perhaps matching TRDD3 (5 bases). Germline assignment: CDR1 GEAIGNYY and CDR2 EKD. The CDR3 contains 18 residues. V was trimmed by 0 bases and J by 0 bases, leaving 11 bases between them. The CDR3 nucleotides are TGTGCCTGTGACACCCCACTGGCGAGCTCCTGGGACACCCGACAGATGTTTTTC. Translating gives CACDTPLASSWDTRQMFF.

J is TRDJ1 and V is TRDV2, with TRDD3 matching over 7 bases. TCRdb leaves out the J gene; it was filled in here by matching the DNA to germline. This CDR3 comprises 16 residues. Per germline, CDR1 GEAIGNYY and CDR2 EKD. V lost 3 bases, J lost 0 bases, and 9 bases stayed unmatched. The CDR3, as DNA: TGTGCCTGTGACCCCGTTGGGGGACCTTACACCGATAAACTCATCTTT. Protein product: CACDPVGGPYTDKLIF.

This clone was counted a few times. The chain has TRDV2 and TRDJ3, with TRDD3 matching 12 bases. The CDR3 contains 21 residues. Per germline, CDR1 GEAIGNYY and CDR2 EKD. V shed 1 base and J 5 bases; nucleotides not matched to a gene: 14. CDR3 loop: CACDTLTTDWGILRDTRQMFF. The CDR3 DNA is TGTGCCTGTGACACGCTCACCACCGACTGGGGGATACTCCGGGACACCCGACAGATGTTTTTC.

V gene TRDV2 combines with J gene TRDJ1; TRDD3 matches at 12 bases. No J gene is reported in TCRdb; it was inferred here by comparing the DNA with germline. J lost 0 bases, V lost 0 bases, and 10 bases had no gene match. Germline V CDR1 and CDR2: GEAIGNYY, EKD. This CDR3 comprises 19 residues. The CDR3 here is CACDTLGDTHELDTDKLIF. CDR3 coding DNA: TGTGCCTGTGACACCCTGGGGGATACGCACGAGTTAGACACCGATAAACTCATCTTT.

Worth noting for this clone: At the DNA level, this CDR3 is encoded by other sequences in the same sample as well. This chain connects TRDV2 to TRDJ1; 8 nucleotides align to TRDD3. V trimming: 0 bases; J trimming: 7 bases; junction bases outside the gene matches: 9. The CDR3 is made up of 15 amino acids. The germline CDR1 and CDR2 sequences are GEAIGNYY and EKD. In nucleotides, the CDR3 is TGTGCCTGTGACACCGTTGGGGATACCCGGGGTAAACTCATCTTT. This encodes CACDTVGDTRGKLIF.

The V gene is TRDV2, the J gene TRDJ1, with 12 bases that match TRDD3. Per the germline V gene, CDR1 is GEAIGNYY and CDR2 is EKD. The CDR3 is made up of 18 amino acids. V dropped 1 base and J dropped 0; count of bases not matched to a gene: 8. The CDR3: CACDTLTGGYTYTDKLIF. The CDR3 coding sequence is TGTGCCTGTGACACGCTGACTGGGGGATACACGTACACCGATAAACTCATCTTT.

The CDR3 loop reads CACDTGGYDSWDTIQMFF. CDR3 DNA sequence: TGTGCCTGTGACACCGGGGGATACGACTCCTGGGACACCATACAGATGTTTTTC. The chain employs TRDV2 and TRDJ3, with 10 bases matching TRDD3. There are 18 residues in the CDR3. Germline V lookup: CDR1 GEAIGNYY, CDR2 EKD. With 0 bases clipped from V and 15 bases from J, the junction kept 16 bases outside the gene matches.

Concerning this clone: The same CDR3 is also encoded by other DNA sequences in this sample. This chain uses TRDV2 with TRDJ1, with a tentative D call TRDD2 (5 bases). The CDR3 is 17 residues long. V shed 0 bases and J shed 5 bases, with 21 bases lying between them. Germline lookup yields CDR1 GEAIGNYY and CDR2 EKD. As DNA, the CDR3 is TGTGCCTGTGACACCGTTGGGTTTCCTCTGGAACGGGATAAACTCATCTTT. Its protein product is CACDTVGFPLERDKLIF.

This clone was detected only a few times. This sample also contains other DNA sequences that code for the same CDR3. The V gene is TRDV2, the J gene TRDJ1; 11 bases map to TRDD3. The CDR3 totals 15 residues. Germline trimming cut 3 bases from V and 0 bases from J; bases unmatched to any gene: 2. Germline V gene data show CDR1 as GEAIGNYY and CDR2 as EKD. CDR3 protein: CACDLLGDNTDKLIF. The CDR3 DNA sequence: TGTGCCTGTGACCTACTGGGGGATAACACCGATAAACTCATCTTT.

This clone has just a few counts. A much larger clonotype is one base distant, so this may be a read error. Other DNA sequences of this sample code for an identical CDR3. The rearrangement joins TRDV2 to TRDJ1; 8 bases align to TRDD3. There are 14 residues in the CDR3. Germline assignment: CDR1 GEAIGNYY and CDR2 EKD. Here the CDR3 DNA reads TGTGCCTGTGACACACTGGGGGTGACCGACAAACTCATCTTT. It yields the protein CACDTLGVTDKLIF.

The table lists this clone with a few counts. In nucleotides, the CDR3 is TGTGCCTGTGACACCTTAACGAGCTCCTGGGACACCCGACAGATGTTTTTC. Encoded protein: CACDTLTSSWDTRQMFF. V and J are TRDV2 and TRDJ3; D not certain. The V and J ends lost 0 bases and 0 bases respectively, with 8 bases between them. This CDR3 has 17 amino acids. Germline CDR1 GEAIGNYY, CDR2 EKD.

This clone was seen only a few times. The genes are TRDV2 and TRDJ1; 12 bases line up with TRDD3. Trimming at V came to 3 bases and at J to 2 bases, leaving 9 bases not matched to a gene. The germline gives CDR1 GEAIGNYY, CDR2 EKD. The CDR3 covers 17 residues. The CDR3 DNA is TGTGCCTGTGACGGCCTACTGGGGGATACCCGGACCGATAAACTCATCTTT. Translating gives CACDGLLGDTRTDKLIF.

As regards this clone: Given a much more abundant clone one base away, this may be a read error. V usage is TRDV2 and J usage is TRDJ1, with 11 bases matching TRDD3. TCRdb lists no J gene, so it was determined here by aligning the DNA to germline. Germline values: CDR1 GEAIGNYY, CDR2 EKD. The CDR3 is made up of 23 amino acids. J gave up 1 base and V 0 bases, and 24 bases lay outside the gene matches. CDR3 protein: CACDTVSPYWGIREGESTDKLIF. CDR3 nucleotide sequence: TGTGCCTGTGACACCGTAAGCCCCTACTGGGGGATAAGGGAGGGAGAGAGCACCGATAAACTCATCTTT.

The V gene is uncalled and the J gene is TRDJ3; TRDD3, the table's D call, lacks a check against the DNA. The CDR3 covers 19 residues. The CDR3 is CACDPVLGDTPWDTRQMFF. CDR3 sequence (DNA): TGTGCCTGTGACCCCGTACTGGGGGATACGCCCTGGGACACCCGACAGATGTTTTTC.

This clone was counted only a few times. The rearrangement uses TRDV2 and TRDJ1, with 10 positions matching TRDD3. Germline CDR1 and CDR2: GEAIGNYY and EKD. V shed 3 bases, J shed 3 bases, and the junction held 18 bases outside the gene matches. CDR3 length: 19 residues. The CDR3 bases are TGTGCCTGTGACTCTATTACTACCGGGGGGGATACGGCAGCCGATAAACTCATCTTT. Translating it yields CACDSITTGGDTAADKLIF.

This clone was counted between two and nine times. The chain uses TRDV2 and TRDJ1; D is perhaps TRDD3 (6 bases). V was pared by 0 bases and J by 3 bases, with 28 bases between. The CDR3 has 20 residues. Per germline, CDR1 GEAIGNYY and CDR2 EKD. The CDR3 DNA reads TGTGCCTGTGACACCATCGTACTAGGGGATCCGCGTGCGGTTTCCGATAAACTCATCTTT. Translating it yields CACDTIVLGDPRAVSDKLIF.